This TCR beta chain was documented in a study of OX40 agonist ivuxolimab in advanced cancers. Study-level background: At 0.01 to 10 mg/kg, ivuxolimab was administered intravenously to patients every 2 weeks. Aged roughly 23 to 80 with a mean of 60 years, they were almost 85% male. People in dose escalation had one of these cancers: hepatocellular carcinoma, melanoma, renal cell or head and neck cancer. Study conclusions and caveats: CD8+ T cells were the subset that, on average, had more expanded clones than CD4+.

Data came from immunoSEQ multiplex PCR; TCRdb stores just in-frame clones and leaves some out. Of more than 65,000 clones detected, approximately 84% appear once; the ten largest clones hold just under 25%. The germline V gene encodes CDR1 MNHNS and CDR2 SASEGT. This CDR3 is 14 amino acids long. Trimming removed 4 bases from V and 8 bases from J, with 17 bases in between. Details on this clone: Its antigen is undetermined.

V gene TRBV6-1 combines with J gene TRBJ1-1, with a tentative D call TRBD1 (5 bases). Source: CD4+ or CD8+ T cells sorted from blood, taken in a trial of the OX40 agonist ivuxolimab. The sequence derives from an adult with an advanced solid tumor such as melanoma, head and neck, liver or kidney cancer. The CDR3 coding sequence is TGTGCCAGCAGTGTCCGGACTCGACAGACCGAAGCTTTCTTT. This gives the protein CASSVRTRQTEAFF.